The 29 T cell receptor beta chains in this list originate from one sample, sequenced in a study of beta chain features in type 1 diabetes. The investigators reverse transcribed all of the isolated RNA, so they sequenced expressed TCRB transcripts. TCRdb's table, derived via immunoSEQ multiplex PCR, lists solely in-frame clones and lacks some. Of over 100,000 clones in the sample, about two fifths were seen once. Sequencing was performed on stem cell memory CD4+ T cells from blood. The receptors here all came from a woman aged 18-29 years in good health.

This chain uses TRBV18 with TRBJ2-5, with 7 bases lining up with TRBD1. The V gene end was trimmed by 2 bases and the J gene end by 7 bases; junction bases not matched to a gene: 4. Germline CDR1 KGHSH, CDR2 LQKENI. This CDR3 has 13 amino acids. The DNA for the CDR3 is TGTGCCAGCTCACCATCAGGGGGAGCGACCCAGTACTTC. This codes for CASSPSGGATQYF.

The chain joins TRBV10-3 to TRBJ2-7, with 12 positions matching TRBD2. Trimming removed 4 bases from V and 4 bases from J; junction bases left unmatched: 8. Per the germline V gene, CDR1 is ENHRY and CDR2 is SYGVKD. This CDR3 is 16 amino acids long. The CDR3: CAISVKLAGGLYEQYF. CDR3 in DNA: TGTGCCATCAGTGTGAAACTAGCGGGAGGTCTATACGAGCAGTACTTC.

This clone appeared a few times. The V call is TRBV20-1, the J call TRBJ2-2; D uncertain. This CDR3 is built from 11 residues. Trimming stripped 2 bases from V and 7 bases from J, with 5 bases between. CDR1 is DFQATT and CDR2 is SNEGSKA in the germline V gene (reference sequence). CDR3 nucleotides: TGCAGTGCTAGACCAGACGGGGAGCTGTTTTTT. It specifies CSARPDGELFF.

The chain combines TRBV6-1 with TRBJ1-1, with D possibly matching TRBD1 (5 bases). V lost 7 bases and J lost 4, with 13 bases in between. Germline V gene data show CDR1 as MNHNS and CDR2 as SASEGT. The CDR3 contains 13 residues. The CDR3, as DNA: TGTGCCAGCAAAAGGGGCGGTAGCACTGAAGCTTTCTTT. Amino acid sequence: CASKRGGSTEAFF.

The chain recombines TRBV11-2 with TRBJ1-2; D remains ambiguous. Germline CDR1 and CDR2: SGHAT and FQNNGV. The CDR3 is 14 residues long. V dropped 2 bases and J dropped 8 bases, with 15 bases sitting between them. CDR3 amino acids: CASSLSVTVAGYTF. The CDR3, as DNA: TGTGCCAGCAGCTTATCGGTAACAGTGGCGGGCTACACCTTC.

This clone was counted only a few times. Written as DNA, the CDR3 is TGTGCCATCAGTGAGTCCTTTCTTATAAGCCGCGGCTACACCTTC. As protein: CAISESFLISRGYTF. The chain employs TRBV10-3 and TRBJ1-2; no definite D call. From germline, CDR1 is ENHRY and CDR2 SYGVKD. Trimming shortened V by 0 bases and J by 8 bases, and 16 bases separated the two germline ends. The CDR3 is 15 residues long.

This clone was found a few times. The chain is built from TRBV30 and TRBJ1-5, with D tentatively TRBD1 (6 bases). Germline CDR1 reads GTSNPN; CDR2 reads SVGIG (reference sequence). Trimming stripped 2 bases from V and 5 bases from J, with 10 bases between. This CDR3 comprises 13 residues. CDR3 coding DNA: TGTGCCTGGAGTTTACAGGGATATCAGCCCCAGCATTTT. Amino acid sequence: CAWSLQGYQPQHF.

This chain joins TRBV18 and TRBJ1-1; TRBD1 matches 8 bases. Germline values: CDR1 KGHSH, CDR2 LQKENI. The CDR3 length is 14 residues. J lost 1 base, V lost 3 bases, and 1 base had no gene match. CDR3 bases: TGTGCCAGCTCACCCGGGACAGGGAACACTGAAGCTTTCTTT. It yields the protein CASSPGTGNTEAFF.

V gene TRBV7-3 combines with J gene TRBJ2-6; no clear D gene. The CDR3 spans 15 residues. CDR1 is SGHTA and CDR2 is FQGTGA in the germline V gene. V shed 1 base and J shed 1 base, with 5 bases lying between them. The DNA of the CDR3 is TGTGCCAGCAGCTTAATTCCGTCTGGGGCCAACGTCCTGACTTTC. It yields the protein CASSLIPSGANVLTF.

This clone was detected only a few times. V is TRBV19 and J is TRBJ2-1; no reliable D call. The CDR3 is 11 residues long. With 3 bases removed from V and 7 bases from J, the gap between germline ends came to 4 bases. The V gene's germline CDR1 is LNHDA and CDR2 SQIVND (reference sequence). CDR3: CASSIINEQFF. CDR3 coding DNA: TGTGCCAGTAGTATCATTAATGAGCAGTTCTTC.

The chain is built from TRBV5-1 and TRBJ1-4; D unclear. The CDR3 loop spans 14 amino acids. CDR1 is SGHRS, CDR2 YFSETQ, per germline. V was trimmed by 5 bases and J by 0 bases, leaving 8 bases between them. The CDR3 region is CASSSQSTNEKLFF. The CDR3 bases are TGCGCCAGCAGTTCTCAGTCAACTAATGAAAAACTGTTTTTT.

This clone came up a few times. V usage is TRBV5-6 and J usage is TRBJ2-7; 10 positions agree with TRBD2. J lost 2 bases, V lost 3 bases, and 11 bases had no gene match. Germline assignment: CDR1 SGHDT and CDR2 YYEEEE. This CDR3 region has 17 residues. The CDR3 DNA is TGTGCCAGCAGCTGGTCCGCCGGGACTAGCGTGGCCTACGAGCAGTACTTC. It yields the protein CASSWSAGTSVAYEQYF.

The chain links TRBV7-2 to TRBJ1-1, with 9 bases lining up with TRBD1. In germline, CDR1 is SGHTA, CDR2 FQGNSA. V was pared by 1 base and J by 0 bases, with 6 bases of the junction left unmatched. The length of the CDR3 is 17 residues. CDR3: CASSLGGTGKMNTEAFF. CDR3 nucleotides: TGTGCCAGCAGCTTAGGTGGGACAGGGAAGATGAACACTGAAGCTTTCTTT.

The chain employs TRBV19 and TRBJ2-4; 9 nucleotides match TRBD1. The length of the CDR3 is 17 residues. The germline V gene has CDR1 LNHDA and CDR2 SQIVND (reference sequence). The V gene end was trimmed by 4 bases and the J gene end by 3 bases; junction bases not matched to a gene: 10. CDR3 protein: CASSTGRDRALKNIQYF. Written as DNA, the CDR3 is TGTGCCAGTAGTACGGGTCGGGACAGGGCCCTCAAAAACATTCAGTACTTC.

The chain carries TRBV7-3 and TRBJ2-2; 10 bases map to TRBD2. CDR1 SGHTA and CDR2 FQGTGA come from the germline V gene. This CDR3 spans 17 amino acids. V lost 1 base, J lost 2 bases, and 4 bases stayed unmatched. The CDR3 coding sequence is TGTGCCAGCAGCTTAAGGACTAGCGGAGTTAACACCGGGGAGCTGTTTTTT. This encodes CASSLRTSGVNTGELFF.

This clone has more than one count but fewer than ten. This chain links TRBV5-4 with TRBJ2-7; 9 nucleotides agree with TRBD1. V was clipped by 0 bases and J by 6 bases; unmatched bases: 4. The CDR3 has 14 amino acids. Germline lookup yields CDR1 SGHNT and CDR2 YYREEE (reference sequence). CDR3 sequence (DNA): TGTGCCAGCAGCTTGGTTGGGACAGGGCGCGAGCAGTACTTC. Residues: CASSLVGTGREQYF.

This chain joins TRBV18 and TRBJ1-5; D is ambiguous. V was clipped by 3 bases and J by 5 bases, with 8 bases between them. The CDR3 is made up of 13 amino acids. Germline V CDR1 and CDR2: KGHSH, LQKENI. In DNA form, the CDR3 reads TGTGCCAGCTCACCCGTTCGGGATCAGCCCCAGCATTTT. Protein sequence: CASSPVRDQPQHF.

This clone was seen a handful of times. The chain recombines TRBV5-1 with TRBJ2-1; 9 bases fit TRBD1. The CDR3 sequence is 18 residues long. Looked up from germline, CDR1 is SGHRS and CDR2 is YFSETQ. V shed 6 bases, J shed 3 bases, and the junction held 16 bases outside the gene matches. CDR3 sequence reads: CASIPGQGSLTLYNEQFF. CDR3 sequence (DNA): TGCGCCAGCATACCGGGACAGGGCTCCCTTACACTCTACAATGAGCAGTTCTTC. The full variable domain, in which reference TRBV5-1 and TRBJ2-1 provide the parts outside the CDR3, is KAGVTQTPRYLIKTRGQQVTLSCSPISGHRSVSWYQQTPGQGLQFLFEYFSETQRNKGNFPGRFSGRQFSNSRSEMNVSTLELGDSALYLCASIPGQGSLTLYNEQFFGPGTRLTVL.

This chain links TRBV4-1 with TRBJ2-7, with D maybe TRBD1 (6 bases). There are 14 residues in the CDR3. CDR1 and CDR2 from the germline V gene are MGHRA and YSYEKL. V lost 4 bases to trimming and J lost 3 bases, with 13 bases between them. CDR3 in DNA: TGCGCCAGCAGCCCATCGGGACACATCTACGAGCAGTACTTC. The encoded protein is CASSPSGHIYEQYF.

The table lists this clone with a few counts. This chain connects TRBV4-2 to TRBJ2-3; 12 nucleotides agree with TRBD2. The CDR3 is made up of 16 amino acids. Losses at the gene ends were 4 bases for V and 4 bases for J; bases not matched to a gene: 6. Per germline, CDR1 LGHNA and CDR2 YNFKEQ. CDR3 DNA sequence: TGTGCCAGCAGCCGCCGACTAGCGGGAGCCGCAGATACGCAGTATTTT. Translated: CASSRRLAGAADTQYF.

This clone was seen more than once but under ten times. V and J are TRBV27 and TRBJ2-7; 15 bases align to TRBD2. Germline V gene lookup returns CDR1 MNHEY and CDR2 SMNVEV (reference sequence). The CDR3 is 16 amino acids. J lost 6 bases, V lost 5 bases, and 8 bases had no gene match. CDR3 DNA sequence: TGTGCCAGCAGTCGGGCCGGGACTAGCGGGAGGACCGAGCAGTACTTC. This gives the protein CASSRAGTSGRTEQYF.

This clone was found a few times. The chain has TRBV18 and TRBJ1-2; D is undetermined. Germline V gene data show CDR1 as KGHSH and CDR2 as LQKENI. CDR3 length: 15 amino acids. Trimming removed 3 bases from V and 8 bases from J, with 19 bases in between. The CDR3 loop reads CASSPLSGKLGGYTF. CDR3 in DNA: TGTGCCAGCTCACCCCTCTCCGGGAAGCTCGGGGGCTACACCTTC.

The chain employs TRBV6-6 and TRBJ2-7; no clear D. The CDR3 is 12 residues long. V was trimmed by 7 bases and J by 1 base, leaving 8 bases between them. Germline loops: CDR1 MNHNY, CDR2 SVGAGI (reference sequence). The CDR3 here is CASKPGSYEQYF. CDR3 coding DNA: TGTGCCAGCAAGCCGGGTTCCTACGAGCAGTACTTC.

In its sample, this clone was seen a few times. This chain connects TRBV11-2 to TRBJ2-1, with D possibly being TRBD2 (5 bases). CDR1 and CDR2 from the germline V gene are SGHAT and FQNNGV. V was cut by 0 bases and J by 2 bases, with 8 bases left in between. CDR3 length equals 15 residues. The CDR3 loop reads CASSLELGTYNEQFF. The CDR3, as DNA: TGTGCCAGCAGCTTAGAACTAGGGACCTACAATGAGCAGTTCTTC.

The chain combines TRBV10-3 with TRBJ2-3; tentative D call: TRBD1 (7 bases). This CDR3 has 15 amino acids. CDR1 and CDR2 (germline): ENHRY, SYGVKD. Between the trimmed V and J ends, which lost 4 bases and 5 bases, there was a span of 16 bases. The CDR3 DNA follows: TGTGCCATCAGTGGAGGACAGGCGGGAATAGATACGCAGTATTTT. This gives the protein CAISGGQAGIDTQYF.

The chain joins TRBV6-6 to TRBJ1-2; D unresolved. V was pared by 6 bases and J by 4 bases, with 18 bases between. The CDR3 consists of 15 residues. Germline assignment: CDR1 MNHNY and CDR2 SVGAGI (reference sequence). The CDR3 region is CASSQLPPPGYGYTF. The CDR3 DNA reads TGTGCCAGCAGCCAGCTGCCTCCTCCGGGCTATGGCTACACCTTC.

The sample holds a few counts of this clone. The chain has TRBV28 and TRBJ1-2; D is unresolved. Germline V gives CDR1 MDHEN, CDR2 SYDVKM. Trimming pared 1 base from V and 4 bases from J, leaving 4 bases between. The CDR3 sequence is 12 residues long. The CDR3 loop is CASSLYIYGYTF. The CDR3 nucleotides read TGTGCCAGCAGTTTATATATCTATGGCTACACCTTC.

This rearrangement joins TRBV29-1 to TRBJ1-1; tentatively, D is TRBD1 (6 bases). This CDR3 spans 16 amino acids. V dropped 5 bases and J dropped 1 base, with 20 bases sitting between them. Germline V gene lookup returns CDR1 SQVTM and CDR2 ANQGSEA. CDR3 in amino acids: CSVRGKGGGRNTEAFF. For the CDR3, the DNA is TGCAGCGTTCGGGGGAAGGGGGGGGGTCGGAACACTGAAGCTTTCTTT. Together with reference TRBV29-1 and TRBJ1-1, the CDR3 gives the full variable domain: SAVISQKPSRDICQRGTSLTIQCQVDSQVTMMFWYRQQPGQSLTLIATANQGSEATYESGFVIDKFPISRPNLTFSTLTVSNMSPEDSSIYLCSVRGKGGGRNTEAFFGQGTRLTVV.

This rearrangement joins TRBV5-1 to TRBJ2-1, with 12 bases aligning to TRBD2. With 6 bases clipped from V and 10 bases from J, the junction kept 11 bases outside the gene matches. Germline lookup yields CDR1 SGHRS and CDR2 YFSETQ. The CDR3 length is 15 residues. CDR3 sequence reads: CASTLGPSGRGEQFF. CDR3 sequence (DNA): TGCGCCAGCACCCTAGGGCCTAGCGGGAGGGGAGAGCAGTTCTTC.